This entry lists 16 T cell receptor beta chains sequenced from one sample in a study of CD8 T cells in Susac syndrome. Random hexamers were used to reverse transcribe an amount of roughly 0.45 to 1 ug RNA. Each CDR3 protein is one row after TCRdb ran MiXCR on the immunoSEQ multiplex PCR reads. The sample includes about 140,000 distinct CDR3 sequences, 95% of them seen just once. Sequencing used CD4+ T cells from PBMCs. The source of these receptors is a human donor with Susac syndrome.

V is TRBV25-1 and J is TRBJ1-1, with a possible D match to TRBD1 (5 bases). V was clipped by 3 bases and J by 8 bases, with 16 bases between them. The germline V gene encodes CDR1 MGHDK and CDR2 SYGVNS. There are 14 residues in the CDR3. The CDR3 region is CASSDWGPQSEAFF. The CDR3 DNA reads as TGTGCCAGCAGTGACTGGGGACCCCAATCGGAAGCTTTCTTT. The whole variable domain, filled in from reference TRBV25-1 and TRBJ1-1, reads EADIYQTPRYLVIGTGKKITLECSQTMGHDKMYWYQQDPGMELHLIHYSYGVNSTEKGDLSSESTVSRIRTEHFPLTLESARPSHTSQYLCASSDWGPQSEAFFGQGTRLTVV.

This chain uses TRBV12-3 or TRBV12-4 with TRBJ1-1; no clear D. Trimming cost V 6 bases and J 4 bases, with 9 bases left between them. The CDR3 totals 12 residues. This CDR3 is CASRREVTEAFF. The DNA of the CDR3 is TGTGCCAGCAGGCGTGAGGTCACTGAAGCTTTCTTT.

This sequence joins TRBV29-1 and TRBJ1-2; 7 bases line up with TRBD1. Germline V lookup: CDR1 SQVTM, CDR2 ANQGSEA. The CDR3 consists of 12 residues. With V trimmed by 4 bases and J by 5 bases, 4 bases remained unmatched. CDR3 DNA: TGCAGCGTTGTACAGGGGAGGTATGGCTACACCTTC. Amino acid sequence: CSVVQGRYGYTF.

This chain uses TRBV15 with TRBJ2-1; 15 bases match TRBD2. Per the germline V gene, CDR1 is LNHNV and CDR2 is YYDKDF (reference sequence). V lost 4 bases, J lost 12 bases, and 7 bases stayed unmatched. The CDR3 loop spans 15 amino acids. This CDR3 reads CATSTPGLAGGGQFF. DNA for the CDR3: TGTGCCACCAGCACACCGGGACTAGCGGGAGGTGGGCAGTTCTTC.

In regard to this clonotype: A junction end diverges from the germline sequence, so it may reflect a read error. This chain links TRBV7-2 with TRBJ2-5, with 7 bases that match TRBD2. The CDR3 spans 14 residues. The germline gives CDR1 SGHTA, CDR2 FQGNSA. DNA for the CDR3: TGTGCCAGCAGCCTAGCGGCCCAATCGGAGACCCAGTACTTC. Translating it yields CASSLAAQSETQYF. The full variable domain, in which reference TRBV7-2 and TRBJ2-5 provide the parts outside the CDR3, is GAGVSQSPSNKVTEKGKDVELRCDPISGHTALYWYRQSLGQGLEFLIYFQGNSAPDKSGLPSDRFSAERTGGSVSTLTIQRTQQEDSAVYLCASSLAAQSETQYFGPGTRLLVL.

This chain uses TRBV7-2 with TRBJ2-5; 7 bases align to TRBD2. V shed 5 bases and J 4 bases; nucleotides not matched to a gene: 10. The CDR3 extends over 15 amino acids. Per germline, CDR1 SGHTA and CDR2 FQGNSA. The DNA for the CDR3 is TGTGCCAGCAGCCTAATGGCGGGAGTAGGAGAGACCCAGTACTTC. Amino acids: CASSLMAGVGETQYF.

This chain joins TRBV5-1 and TRBJ2-1; D gene unclear. Germline V CDR1 and CDR2: SGHRS, YFSETQ. This CDR3 is 14 amino acids long. Trimming left V 4 bases short and J 3 bases short, with 11 bases between. CDR3: CASSEDAFYNEQFF. CDR3 nucleotides: TGCGCCAGCAGCGAGGACGCTTTCTACAATGAGCAGTTCTTC.

The gene calls are TRBV10-3 and TRBJ2-6; D is undetermined. Germline lookup yields CDR1 ENHRY and CDR2 SYGVKD. V lost 3 bases and J lost 0, with 9 bases in between. CDR3 length equals 16 residues. The CDR3 loop is CAISEPGPSGANVLTF. The CDR3 region has the DNA TGTGCCATCAGTGAACCGGGCCCCTCTGGGGCCAACGTCCTGACTTTC.

This sequence joins TRBV30 and TRBJ2-6; D remains unclear. The ends were cut back, 0 bases at V and 0 bases at J, with 15 bases in the middle. This CDR3 is 18 amino acids long. Germline V gene sequence: CDR1 GTSNPN, CDR2 SVGIG (reference sequence). CDR3 sequence: CAWSVWGRSNSGANVLTF. CDR3 DNA sequence: TGTGCCTGGAGTGTCTGGGGAAGGAGTAACTCTGGGGCCAACGTCCTGACTTTC.

This chain joins TRBV5-1 and TRBJ2-1, with D perhaps assigned TRBD1 or TRBD2 (5 bases each). Trimming took off 4 bases at V and 5 bases at J, with 19 bases between the two ends. The CDR3 sequence is 16 residues long. The germline gives CDR1 SGHRS, CDR2 YFSETQ. CDR3 nucleotide sequence: TGCGCCAGCAGCACATCCGGGACGCCGGGTCACAATGAGCAGTTCTTC. This gives the protein CASSTSGTPGHNEQFF.

V is TRBV4-2 and J is TRBJ1-4; D gene ambiguous. V was clipped by 4 bases and J by 0 bases, with 6 bases between them. In germline, CDR1 is LGHNA, CDR2 YNFKEQ. The CDR3 sequence is 14 residues long. DNA of the CDR3: TGTGCCAGCAGCCCCTTTGCAACTAATGAAAAACTGTTTTTT. Amino acids: CASSPFATNEKLFF.

The chain carries TRBV29-1 and TRBJ1-2; weak D call: TRBD1 (5 bases). V shed 3 bases and J shed 4 bases, with 15 bases lying between them. The CDR3 runs 14 residues. Germline V gene sequence: CDR1 SQVTM, CDR2 ANQGSEA. CDR3 DNA sequence: TGCAGCGTTGAGGTCGGGGGTGCTATCTATGGCTACACCTTC. It is translated as CSVEVGGAIYGYTF.

V gene TRBV12-3 or TRBV12-4 combines with J gene TRBJ2-1, with a weak D call TRBD2 (5 bases). The CDR3 runs to 14 residues. V was pared by 2 bases and J by 3 bases, with 8 bases between. CDR3 bases: TGTGCCAGCAGTTTAACTAGGCTCTACAATGAGCAGTTCTTC. It yields the protein CASSLTRLYNEQFF.

The V gene is TRBV5-4, the J gene TRBJ1-1; perhaps TRBD1 as D (6 bases). Germline CDR1 SGHNT, CDR2 YYREEE (reference sequence). The germline V and J ends were trimmed by 3 bases and 2 bases, with 17 bases remaining between them. The CDR3 runs 16 residues. The DNA for the CDR3 is TGTGCCAGCAGCTCCAACAGGGAAGGAAAAAACACTGAAGCTTTCTTT. Translation: CASSSNREGKNTEAFF.

This chain links TRBV25-1 with TRBJ2-3; D possibly corresponds to TRBD2 (5 bases). The V gene lost 1 base and the J gene lost 1 base, with 12 bases spanning the gap. Germline V gene sequence: CDR1 MGHDK, CDR2 SYGVNS. There are 16 residues in the CDR3. The CDR3 region is CASSESSGSGTDTQYF. The CDR3 DNA follows: TGTGCCAGCAGTGAATCCTCGGGGAGCGGCACAGATACGCAGTATTTT.

The CDR3 loop reads CASSRGRPNGYTF. The DNA for the CDR3 is TGTGCCAGCAGCAGGGGACGGCCGAATGGCTACACCTTC. The chain has TRBV5-6 and TRBJ1-2, with a possible D match to TRBD1 (5 bases). Trimming cost V 4 bases and J 6 bases, with 13 bases left between them. The V gene's germline CDR1 is SGHDT and CDR2 YYEEEE. There are 13 residues in the CDR3.